The 28 T cell receptor beta chains below all came from one sample that was sequenced in a study of OX40 agonist ivuxolimab in advanced cancers. The assay was immunoSEQ multiplex PCR, and TCRdb's table has in-frame clones only and misses some. There are 52,000 or so clones in the sample; roughly 82% occur only once, and roughly 3.7% lies in the top ten. The sample consisted of CD4+ or CD8+ T cells sorted from blood, taken in a trial of the OX40 agonist ivuxolimab. The receptor set was obtained from an adult with an advanced solid tumor such as melanoma, head and neck, liver or kidney cancer.

The V and J genes are TRBV11-2 and TRBJ2-1; TRBD2 matches 12 bases. V dropped 1 base and J dropped 9; count of bases not matched to a gene: 4. This CDR3 is built from 15 residues. The germline V gene has CDR1 SGHAT and CDR2 FQNNGV. The CDR3 here is CASSLGPSGGVEQFF. The CDR3 nucleotides are TGTGCCAGCAGCTTAGGGCCTAGCGGGGGGGTTGAGCAGTTCTTC.

V is TRBV2 and J is TRBJ2-7, with TRBD2 as a possible D gene (6 bases). Germline V gene sequence: CDR1 SNHLY, CDR2 FYNNEI. Trimming removed 6 bases at V and 6 bases at J, with 15 bases between. The CDR3 totals 13 residues. This CDR3 is CASRPRLVSEQYF. In DNA, the CDR3 is TGTGCCAGCAGGCCCAGACTAGTATCCGAGCAGTACTTC.

The rearrangement links TRBV5-4 to TRBJ1-3, with D hard to call. The V end was cut by 2 bases, the J end by 3 bases, with 3 bases between. The CDR3 consists of 12 residues. CDR1 is SGHNT, CDR2 YYREEE, per germline (reference sequence). The CDR3 region is CASSFGGNTIYF. In DNA, the CDR3 is TGTGCCAGCAGCTTCGGTGGAAACACCATATATTTT.

As to this clone: Other DNA variants within this sample encode the same CDR3. J is TRBJ2-1 and V is TRBV7-3; 10 positions agree with TRBD2. CDR1 and CDR2 from the germline V gene are SGHTA and FQGTGA. The CDR3 length is 13 residues. J lost 10 bases, V lost 0 bases, and 0 bases had no gene match. CDR3 sequence: CASSLTLAGEQFF. CDR3 bases: TGTGCCAGCAGCTTAACACTAGCGGGAGAGCAGTTCTTC. The variable domain in full, with the rest retrieved from reference TRBV7-3 and TRBJ2-1, is GAGVSQTPSNKVTEKGKYVELRCDPISGHTALYWYRQSLGQGPEFLIYFQGTGAADDSGLPNDRFFAVRPEGSVSTLKIQRTERGDSAVYLCASSLTLAGEQFFGPGTRLTVL.

The rearrangement uses TRBV6-5 and TRBJ1-3; D is uncertain. The CDR3 totals 15 residues. CDR1 MNHEY and CDR2 SVGAGI come from the germline V gene. V lost 6 bases, J lost 0 bases, and 12 bases lay in between. CDR3 loop: CASRLLSSSGNTIYF. CDR3 nucleotides: TGTGCCAGCAGACTCCTGTCTAGCTCTGGAAACACCATATATTTT.

This clone showed up just a few times. This chain joins TRBV7-2 and TRBJ2-1; 10 nucleotides agree with TRBD2. This CDR3 has 14 amino acids. The germline V gene has CDR1 SGHTA and CDR2 FQGNSA. V lost 5 bases and J lost 14; bases outside the gene matches: 12. The CDR3 reads CASSTPPGLASKFF. The CDR3 bases are TGTGCCAGCAGCACACCTCCGGGACTAGCGTCTAAGTTCTTC.

The genes are TRBV7-9 and TRBJ1-2, with D possibly matching TRBD1 (5 bases). Germline CDR1 reads SEHNR; CDR2 reads FQNEAQ (reference sequence). The CDR3 covers 13 residues. Trimming removed 2 bases from V and 7 bases from J, with 11 bases in between. For the CDR3, the DNA is TGTGCCAGCAGCTTAAGCCAGGGAGTTGGCTACACCTTC. Translating gives CASSLSQGVGYTF.

J is TRBJ1-3 and V is TRBV6-5; D remains unclear. This CDR3 region has 15 residues. Germline loops: CDR1 MNHEY, CDR2 SVGAGI. V was shortened by 2 bases and J by 0 bases, with 8 bases between the two germline ends. The DNA of the CDR3 is TGTGCCAGCAGTTACGGCGGACGCTCTGGAAACACCATATATTTT. Encoded protein: CASSYGGRSGNTIYF.

The sample holds one count of this clone. This chain links TRBV5-5 with TRBJ2-5; D call uncertain. CDR1 is SGHKS, CDR2 YYEKEE, per germline (reference sequence). The CDR3 consists of 14 residues. V dropped 1 base and J dropped 2 bases, with 9 bases sitting between them. Here the CDR3 DNA reads TGTGCCAGCAGCTTGCGGAGTAGGCAAGAGACCCAGTACTTC. Translation gives CASSLRSRQETQYF.

In its sample, this clone was seen a few times. The chain combines TRBV29-1 with TRBJ2-7; 7 nucleotides align to TRBD2. The CDR3 extends over 13 amino acids. Germline trimming cut 2 bases from V and 0 bases from J; bases unmatched to any gene: 1. Germline V CDR1 and CDR2: SQVTM, ANQGSEA. CDR3 residues: CSVERGSSYEQYF. CDR3 DNA sequence: TGCAGCGTTGAACGCGGGAGCTCCTACGAGCAGTACTTC.

The genes are TRBV6-6 and TRBJ2-5, with D perhaps TRBD1 (6 bases). This CDR3 has 14 amino acids. From germline, CDR1 is MNHNY and CDR2 SVGAGI (reference sequence). Trimming stripped 6 bases from V and 5 bases from J, with 16 bases between. The CDR3 DNA sequence: TGTGCCAGCAGACGCCTACAGGGTGGGGAGACCCAGTACTTC. Translation: CASRRLQGGETQYF.

The rearrangement uses TRBV19 and TRBJ2-3; D not certain. The V gene's germline CDR1 is LNHDA and CDR2 SQIVND (reference sequence). CDR3 length: 11 residues. Trimming took 5 bases from V and 3 from J, leaving 3 bases between them. CDR3 nucleotide sequence: TGTGCCAGTAGTTTAACAGATACGCAGTATTTT. It yields the protein CASSLTDTQYF.

This sequence joins TRBV5-1 and TRBJ1-6; D is undetermined. V lost 0 bases and J 8 bases, leaving 6 bases between the germline ends. The germline gives CDR1 SGHRS, CDR2 YFSETQ. This CDR3 has 13 amino acids. The CDR3 here is CASSLVPDSPLHF. The CDR3 DNA is TGCGCCAGCAGCTTGGTACCGGATTCACCCCTCCACTTT.

V and J are TRBV19 and TRBJ1-5; TRBD1 might be the D (6 bases). CDR3 size: 15 residues. Trimming removed 2 bases at V and 1 base at J, with 9 bases between. Germline V CDR1 and CDR2: LNHDA, SQIVND (reference sequence). The CDR3 DNA reads TGTGCCAGTAGTATAATAGGACAGAGCAATCAGCCCCAGCATTTT. Translation: CASSIIGQSNQPQHF.

This chain links TRBV29-1 with TRBJ1-1; 10 positions match TRBD1. This CDR3 has 13 amino acids. V lost 5 bases and J lost 7; bases outside the gene matches: 7. The germline V gene has CDR1 SQVTM and CDR2 ANQGSEA. CDR3: CSVTGQGGVEAFF. The CDR3 coding sequence is TGCAGCGTTACCGGACAGGGGGGAGTTGAAGCTTTCTTT.

This clone came up once. The J gene is TRBJ1-4, the V gene TRBV6-4; 7 nucleotides agree with TRBD1. The trim removed 6 bases at V and 8 bases at J, leaving 12 bases unmatched. CDR3 length equals 15 residues. The germline gives CDR1 MRHNA, CDR2 SNTAGT. The CDR3 coding sequence is TGTGCCAGCAGACCGAACGCGGGACAGCACGAAAAACTGTTTTTT. Protein: CASRPNAGQHEKLFF.

The rearrangement joins TRBV6-5 to TRBJ2-2; 8 nucleotides match TRBD2. The trim removed 6 bases at V and 2 bases at J, leaving 5 bases unmatched. The length of the CDR3 is 15 residues. Per the germline V gene, CDR1 is MNHEY and CDR2 is SVGAGI. The CDR3 sequence is CASRPGTRNTGELFF. The CDR3 bases are TGTGCCAGCAGACCCGGGACTAGAAACACCGGGGAGCTGTTTTTT.

The chain carries TRBV7-2 and TRBJ2-5; 7 nucleotides agree with TRBD2. Per the germline V gene, CDR1 is SGHTA and CDR2 is FQGNSA. CDR3 length: 15 amino acids. Trimming took 2 bases from V and 5 from J; bases not matched to a gene: 8. This chain's CDR3 is CASSLYGGREETQYF. The CDR3 DNA is TGTGCCAGCAGCTTATACGGTGGGCGGGAGGAGACCCAGTACTTC.

The chain is built from TRBV11-2 and TRBJ1-5; TRBD1 matches 9 bases. Trimming cost V 5 bases and J 7 bases; bases outside gene matches: 18. Germline V gene data show CDR1 as SGHAT and CDR2 as FQNNGV. There are 18 residues in the CDR3. CDR3 loop: CASSAGRRRDRVRQPQHF. The CDR3 nucleotides are TGTGCCAGCAGCGCGGGGCGGAGGCGGGACAGGGTTCGGCAGCCCCAGCATTTT. The full variable domain, with the rest looked up from reference TRBV11-2 and TRBJ1-5, is EAGVAQSPRYKIIEKRQSVAFWCNPISGHATLYWYQQILGQGPKLLIQFQNNGVVDDSQLPKDRFSAERLKGVDSTLKIQPAKLEDSAVYLCASSAGRRRDRVRQPQHFGDGTRLSIL.

This clone was detected only once. The chain has TRBV5-1 and TRBJ1-2, with TRBD1 identical over 7 bases. Germline values: CDR1 SGHRS, CDR2 YFSETQ. CDR3 size: 16 residues. The junction had 7 bases not matched to a gene; V was cut back by 0 bases and J by 2 bases. The CDR3 region is CASSLGGDRSNYGYTF. In DNA form, the CDR3 reads TGCGCCAGCAGCTTGGGCGGGGACAGATCAAACTATGGCTACACCTTC.

The chain couples TRBV28 to TRBJ2-6; D is undetermined. CDR3 length equals 16 residues. V was cut by 2 bases and J by 0 bases, with 8 bases left in between. Germline CDR1 reads MDHEN; CDR2 reads SYDVKM. The CDR3 DNA reads as TGTGCCAGCAGTTTACTTCCCGGCTCTGGGGCCAACGTCCTGACTTTC. As protein: CASSLLPGSGANVLTF.

The chain is built from TRBV29-1 and TRBJ1-3; maybe TRBD1 (5 bases). CDR1 is SQVTM and CDR2 is ANQGSEA in the germline V gene. Trimming cost V 7 bases and J 2 bases, with 15 bases left between them. The CDR3 has 14 residues. Written as DNA, the CDR3 is TGCAGCGCTGGAGCAGGGTCGACTGGAAACACCATATATTTT. This translates into CSAGAGSTGNTIYF. Using reference TRBV29-1 and TRBJ1-3 for the parts outside the CDR3, the full variable domain is SAVISQKPSRDICQRGTSLTIQCQVDSQVTMMFWYRQQPGQSLTLIATANQGSEATYESGFVIDKFPISRPNLTFSTLTVSNMSPEDSSIYLCSAGAGSTGNTIYFGEGSWLTVV.

V and J are TRBV18 and TRBJ1-1, with D perhaps matching TRBD1 (6 bases). Per germline, CDR1 KGHSH and CDR2 LQKENI. V was pared by 6 bases and J by 1 base, with 12 bases between. The CDR3 has 14 residues. CDR3 coding DNA: TGTGCCAGCTCCCTACAGGGACAGAACACTGAAGCTTTCTTT. Amino acids: CASSLQGQNTEAFF.

The CDR3 region has the DNA TGTGCCAGAAGCTTAATGGGGCAGGGAAGAGCCGTGGGGTTTTACGAGCAGTACTTC. Translation: CARSLMGQGRAVGFYEQYF. This chain joins TRBV5-3 and TRBJ2-7; weak D call: TRBD1 (5 bases). TRBV5-3 is known as an ORF, though its function is uncertain. This CDR3 is built from 19 residues. V dropped 2 bases and J dropped 4 bases, with 28 bases sitting between them.

The genes are TRBV6-4 and TRBJ2-1; D is ambiguous. Germline loops: CDR1 MRHNA, CDR2 SNTAGT. The V gene lost 5 bases and the J gene lost 4 bases, with 15 bases spanning the gap. CDR3 length: 15 residues. The CDR3: CASSNIRAKYNEQFF. DNA for the CDR3: TGTGCCAGCAGTAACATACGGGCTAAATACAATGAGCAGTTCTTC.

V and J are TRBV10-3 and TRBJ2-7; D unresolved. This CDR3 is 12 amino acids long. The germline V gene encodes CDR1 ENHRY and CDR2 SYGVKD. Trimming stripped 4 bases from V and 2 bases from J, with 6 bases between. The CDR3 protein is CAISAQPYEQYF. CDR3 DNA: TGTGCCATCAGTGCCCAGCCCTACGAGCAGTACTTC.

The chain employs TRBV7-2 and TRBJ1-6; D is unclear. The CDR3 contains 13 residues. Germline V CDR1 and CDR2: SGHTA, FQGNSA. V lost 5 bases to trimming and J lost 9 bases, with 11 bases between them. CDR3 protein: CASSHTGSSPLHF. The CDR3 DNA sequence: TGTGCCAGCAGCCACACTGGGAGTTCACCCCTCCACTTT.

This chain's CDR3 is CASSDTGTSGTPRRETQYF. The DNA for the CDR3 is TGTGCCAGTAGTGACACCGGGACTAGCGGGACTCCGCGGCGGGAGACCCAGTACTTC. V usage is TRBV19 and J usage is TRBJ2-5; 13 bases align to TRBD2. The CDR3 sequence is 19 residues long. The germline V gene has CDR1 LNHDA and CDR2 SQIVND (reference sequence). V lost 5 bases to trimming and J lost 5 bases; unmatched junction nucleotides: 17.